These T cell receptor beta chains were read from a single sample in a study of T-cell reconstitution after alpha-beta-depleted transplantation in children. MiXCR, run by TCRdb on the PCR reads, gives a single entry per CDR3 protein. The sample has some 240,000 distinct CDR3 sequences; 9% to 10% are singletons. This material consisted of PBMCs from the stem cell graft donor, taken from the stem cell graft. These receptor sequences come from a human donor who donated a stem cell graft to a child with SCID. CDR3s include the opening cysteine and the closing phenylalanine or tryptophan. The D gene is left open where the match is weak. Clone size is given for some rows only: seen once, a few or many times, or a class if the clone is expanded.

v_call: TRBV7-2; d_call: .; clone_size: many; j_call: TRBJ1-1; cdr3_nt: TGTGCCAGCAGCTTGTCGGCAGGCATGAACACTGAAGCTTTCTTT; cdr3_aa: CASSLSAGMNTEAFF
v_call: TRBV4-1; d_call: .; clone_size: many; j_call: TRBJ1-2; cdr3_nt: TGCGCCAGCAGCCCTACCGGGGGAGACAGTCCCTATGGCTACACCTTC; cdr3_aa: CASSPTGGDSPYGYTF
v_call: TRBV5-1; d_call: .; clone_size: many; j_call: TRBJ2-2; cdr3_nt: TGCGCCAGCGGGCAGGAGCCGAACACCGGGGAGCTGTTTTTT; cdr3_aa: CASGQEPNTGELFF
v_call: TRBV7-3; d_call: .; clone_size: many; j_call: TRBJ2-3; cdr3_nt: TGTGCCAGCAGCTCGGAGAACAGAGATACGCAGTATTTT; cdr3_aa: CASSSENRDTQYF
v_call: TRBV2; d_call: .; clone_size: .; j_call: TRBJ1-2; cdr3_nt: TGTGCCAGAGACCGGCTGAGTGGCTACACCTTC; cdr3_aa: CARDRLSGYTF
v_call: TRBV29-1; d_call: TRBD2; clone_size: few; j_call: TRBJ2-1; cdr3_nt: TGCAGCGTCGAGGCCCCGGGGGGGTCACGGAATGAGCAGTTCTTC; cdr3_aa: CSVEAPGGSRNEQFF
v_call: TRBV6-1; d_call: .; clone_size: many; j_call: TRBJ1-2; cdr3_nt: TGTGCCAGCAGTGAATACCGAATCTATGGCTACACCTTC; cdr3_aa: CASSEYRIYGYTF
v_call: TRBV7-8; d_call: TRBD2; clone_size: many; j_call: TRBJ2-7; cdr3_nt: TGTGCCAGCAGACGTACTAGCGGGGTCTCCAACGAGCAGTACTTC; cdr3_aa: CASRRTSGVSNEQYF
v_call: TRBV2; d_call: TRBD1; clone_size: many; j_call: TRBJ2-3; cdr3_nt: TGTGCCAGCATGGGGGGACAGGGCCTCACAGATACGCAGTATTTT; cdr3_aa: CASMGGQGLTDTQYF
v_call: TRBV18; d_call: .; clone_size: .; j_call: TRBJ2-3; cdr3_nt: TGTGCCAGCTCGCCGGGACTCACAGATACGCAGTATTTT; cdr3_aa: CASSPGLTDTQYF
v_call: TRBV12-3/TRBV12-4; d_call: TRBD2; clone_size: many; j_call: TRBJ2-1; cdr3_nt: TGTGCCAGCAGTTTTGGTCTAGCGGGGGGCAATGAGCAGTTCTTC; cdr3_aa: CASSFGLAGGNEQFF
v_call: TRBV5-1; d_call: TRBD2; clone_size: many; j_call: TRBJ2-5; cdr3_nt: TGCGCCAGCAGCAGTGGGACTAGCGAAGAGACCCAGTACTTC; cdr3_aa: CASSSGTSEETQYF
v_call: TRBV5-1; d_call: .; clone_size: many; j_call: TRBJ2-7; cdr3_nt: TGCGCCAGCAGCTCCCAAGGCCGCGAGCAGTACTTC; cdr3_aa: CASSSQGREQYF
v_call: TRBV5-1; d_call: .; clone_size: .; j_call: TRBJ2-1; cdr3_nt: TGCGCCAGCAGCCCGGACATTACCCCCTATGAGCAGTTCTTC; cdr3_aa: CASSPDITPYEQFF
v_call: TRBV5-5; d_call: .; clone_size: many; j_call: TRBJ1-4; cdr3_nt: TGTGCCAGCAGCCCCCGCCTTGCAACTAATGAAAAACTGTTTTTT; cdr3_aa: CASSPRLATNEKLFF
v_call: TRBV10-3; d_call: .; clone_size: many; j_call: TRBJ1-2; cdr3_nt: TGTGCCATCAGTGAGACAGCTAACTATGGCTACACCTTC; cdr3_aa: CAISETANYGYTF
v_call: TRBV5-1; d_call: .; clone_size: many; j_call: TRBJ1-2; cdr3_nt: TGCGCCAGCAGCTTGGATCGAAACCCTTATGGCTACACCTTC; cdr3_aa: CASSLDRNPYGYTF
v_call: TRBV7-2; d_call: .; clone_size: many; j_call: TRBJ2-2; cdr3_nt: TGTGCCAGCAGCTTAGTATCAGGGTACACCGGGGAGCTGTTTTTT; cdr3_aa: CASSLVSGYTGELFF
v_call: TRBV6-4; d_call: .; clone_size: many; j_call: TRBJ2-3; cdr3_nt: TGTGCCAGCAGTGAGGATCCTAGCACAGATACGCAGTATTTT; cdr3_aa: CASSEDPSTDTQYF
v_call: TRBV5-6; d_call: .; clone_size: many; j_call: TRBJ2-1; cdr3_nt: TGTGCCAGCAGCTTGGTAGGGAATGACAATGAGCAGTTCTTC; cdr3_aa: CASSLVGNDNEQFF
v_call: TRBV20-1; d_call: TRBD1; clone_size: many; j_call: TRBJ1-5; cdr3_nt: TGCAGTGCTAGAGCGCAGGGGGCAGGCAATCAGCCCCAGCATTTT; cdr3_aa: CSARAQGAGNQPQHF
v_call: TRBV6-1; d_call: .; clone_size: many; j_call: TRBJ1-5; cdr3_nt: TGTGCCAGCAGTGTGATCAGGGATAGCAATCAGCCCCAGCATTTT; cdr3_aa: CASSVIRDSNQPQHF
v_call: TRBV5-1; d_call: TRBD2; clone_size: many; j_call: TRBJ2-1; cdr3_nt: TGCGCCAGCAGCTTGGGAGGACTAGCGGGGGAGGATGAGCAGTTCTTC; cdr3_aa: CASSLGGLAGEDEQFF
v_call: TRBV3-1; d_call: TRBD1; clone_size: many; j_call: TRBJ1-6; cdr3_nt: TGTGCCAGCAGCCCCGGGACAGTTCGTTCACCCCTCCACTTT; cdr3_aa: CASSPGTVRSPLHF
v_call: TRBV28; d_call: .; clone_size: few; j_call: TRBJ2-2; cdr3_nt: TGTGCCAGCAGTTTGCAAGGGGCAAGCACCGGGGAGCTGTTTTTT; cdr3_aa: CASSLQGASTGELFF
v_call: TRBV20-1; d_call: TRBD1; clone_size: many; j_call: TRBJ1-2; cdr3_nt: TGCAGTCCTAGACAGGGGAATTCGGGATATGGTGGCTACACCTTC; cdr3_aa: CSPRQGNSGYGGYTF
v_call: TRBV6-2/TRBV6-3; d_call: .; clone_size: .; j_call: TRBJ2-5; cdr3_nt: TGTGCCAGCAGTTACCTTGGGGTTCAAGAGACCCAGTACTTC; cdr3_aa: CASSYLGVQETQYF
v_call: TRBV10-3; d_call: TRBD1; clone_size: many; j_call: TRBJ2-5; cdr3_nt: TGTGCCATCAGGGACAGGGAAGTCCAAGAGACCCAGTACTTC; cdr3_aa: CAIRDREVQETQYF
v_call: TRBV7-6; d_call: .; clone_size: .; j_call: TRBJ1-3; cdr3_nt: TGTGCCAGCAGCTCAATGACGGCGCGCTCTGGAAACACCATATATTTT; cdr3_aa: CASSSMTARSGNTIYF
v_call: TRBV12-3/TRBV12-4; d_call: .; clone_size: many; j_call: TRBJ1-1; cdr3_nt: TGTGCCAGCAGTTTAGCGTCGGCTGAAGCTTTCTTT; cdr3_aa: CASSLASAEAFF
v_call: TRBV12-3/TRBV12-4; d_call: .; clone_size: many; j_call: TRBJ1-1; cdr3_nt: TGTGCCAGCAGTTTAAGGAACACTGAAGCTTTCTTT; cdr3_aa: CASSLRNTEAFF
v_call: TRBV10-3; d_call: TRBD1; clone_size: many; j_call: TRBJ1-5; cdr3_nt: TGTGCCATCAGTGACGCCGGGACAGGCCTCAATCAGCCCCAGCATTTT; cdr3_aa: CAISDAGTGLNQPQHF
v_call: TRBV29-1; d_call: .; clone_size: many; j_call: TRBJ2-7; cdr3_nt: TGCAGCGTTGAGGACGGCTCCTACGAGCAGTACTTC; cdr3_aa: CSVEDGSYEQYF
v_call: TRBV6-5; d_call: .; clone_size: many; j_call: TRBJ2-5; cdr3_nt: TGTGCCAGCAGTCCCGACTGGGGTTCTAAGACCCAGTACTTC; cdr3_aa: CASSPDWGSKTQYF
v_call: TRBV5-6; d_call: .; clone_size: many; j_call: TRBJ2-7; cdr3_nt: TGTGCCAGCAGCTTGAACGCTGTCTACGAGCAGTACTTC; cdr3_aa: CASSLNAVYEQYF
v_call: TRBV12-3/TRBV12-4; d_call: .; clone_size: many; j_call: TRBJ1-1; cdr3_nt: TGTGCCAGCAGTTTTCTCGACAGATTGAACACTGAAGCTTTCTTT; cdr3_aa: CASSFLDRLNTEAFF
v_call: TRBV5-6; d_call: .; clone_size: many; j_call: TRBJ2-5; cdr3_nt: TGTGCCAGCAGGGATGGTCCCACCGAGGAGACCCAGTACTTC; cdr3_aa: CASRDGPTEETQYF
v_call: TRBV18; d_call: TRBD2; clone_size: many; j_call: TRBJ2-1; cdr3_nt: TGTGCCAGCTCACCGGCGGGGGGGGACAATGAGCAGTTCTTC; cdr3_aa: CASSPAGGDNEQFF
v_call: TRBV20-1; d_call: .; clone_size: .; j_call: TRBJ2-1; cdr3_nt: TGCTGCGCTAGGTTTCCTGGCCCCCGCTCCTACAATGAGCAGTTCTTC; cdr3_aa: CCARFPGPRSYNEQFF
v_call: TRBV7-8; d_call: .; clone_size: many; j_call: TRBJ2-2; cdr3_nt: TGTGCCAGCAGCTTGACAGGGAACACCGGGGAGCTGTTTTTT; cdr3_aa: CASSLTGNTGELFF
v_call: TRBV5-1; d_call: TRBD1; clone_size: many; j_call: TRBJ2-2; cdr3_nt: TGCGCCAGCAGCTTGGTCGTGACAGGGGGCGCCCCCGGGGAGCTGTTTTTT; cdr3_aa: CASSLVVTGGAPGELFF
v_call: TRBV12-3/TRBV12-4; d_call: .; clone_size: many; j_call: TRBJ1-3; cdr3_nt: TGTGCCAGCAGTCCCCCGCAAGTCTCTGGAAACACCATATATTTT; cdr3_aa: CASSPPQVSGNTIYF
v_call: TRBV6-5; d_call: TRBD1; clone_size: many; j_call: TRBJ1-5; cdr3_nt: TGTGCCAGCAGTTACTCGACAGGGACAGGGGGTGGGCCCCAGCATTTT; cdr3_aa: CASSYSTGTGGGPQHF
v_call: TRBV29-1; d_call: TRBD1; clone_size: many; j_call: TRBJ2-5; cdr3_nt: TGCAGCGTTGAGGGGACAGGGGGTCTTTGGTCGGGAGAGACCCAGTACTTC; cdr3_aa: CSVEGTGGLWSGETQYF
v_call: TRBV7-6; d_call: .; clone_size: .; j_call: TRBJ2-5; cdr3_nt: TGTGCCAGCAGCTTAGTAGGTTATGCGGCGGACATTAGAGAGACCCAGTACTTC; cdr3_aa: CASSLVGYAADIRETQYF
v_call: TRBV15; d_call: TRBD1; clone_size: many; j_call: TRBJ1-1; cdr3_nt: TGTGCCACCAGCAGAGCCAACAGGGGTGGTGAAGCTTTCTTT; cdr3_aa: CATSRANRGGEAFF
v_call: TRBV7-9; d_call: TRBD1; clone_size: many; j_call: TRBJ1-4; cdr3_nt: TGTGCCAGCAGCTTGCGGGACAGGGGACGTGCTAATGAAAAACTGTTTTTT; cdr3_aa: CASSLRDRGRANEKLFF
v_call: TRBV20-1; d_call: .; clone_size: many; j_call: TRBJ1-6; cdr3_nt: TGCAGTGCTAGAGATCGGGCAGTTAATTCACCCCTCCACTTT; cdr3_aa: CSARDRAVNSPLHF
v_call: TRBV4-1; d_call: .; clone_size: many; j_call: TRBJ1-5; cdr3_nt: TGCGCCAGCAGCCCTATTTTGGGCAATCAGCCCCAGCATTTT; cdr3_aa: CASSPILGNQPQHF
v_call: TRBV29-1; d_call: .; clone_size: many; j_call: TRBJ2-3; cdr3_nt: TGCAGCGTTCCCCCCCCAGGGACCGTGAGCATCGGGGCTACGCAGTATTTT; cdr3_aa: CSVPPPGTVSIGATQYF
v_call: TRBV5-1; d_call: TRBD2; clone_size: many; j_call: TRBJ2-5; cdr3_nt: TGCGCCAGCAGCTTTCGCGGCGGGGGACAAGAGACCCAGTACTTC; cdr3_aa: CASSFRGGGQETQYF
v_call: TRBV18; d_call: TRBD1; clone_size: many; j_call: TRBJ2-1; cdr3_nt: TGTGCCAGCTCACCAAGGACAGGGAGGAATGAGCAGTTCTTC; cdr3_aa: CASSPRTGRNEQFF
v_call: TRBV7-9; d_call: .; clone_size: many; j_call: TRBJ2-5; cdr3_nt: TGTGCCAGCAGCTTAGGATTACCTCTCCAAGAGACCCAGTACTTC; cdr3_aa: CASSLGLPLQETQYF
v_call: TRBV19; d_call: .; clone_size: few; j_call: TRBJ2-1; cdr3_nt: TGTGCCAGTAGTATAATGGGGGTCACCTACAATGAGCAGTTCTTC; cdr3_aa: CASSIMGVTYNEQFF
v_call: TRBV27; d_call: TRBD1; clone_size: .; j_call: TRBJ1-5; cdr3_nt: TGTGCCAGCAGTGTCTTACAGGGGGGCAGCAATCAGCCCCAGCATTTT; cdr3_aa: CASSVLQGGSNQPQHF
v_call: TRBV5-1; d_call: .; clone_size: many; j_call: TRBJ2-5; cdr3_nt: TGCGCCAGCAGCTTCTCCCCGCAAGAGACCCAGTACTTC; cdr3_aa: CASSFSPQETQYF
v_call: TRBV5-1; d_call: .; clone_size: many; j_call: TRBJ2-5; cdr3_nt: TGCGCCAGCAGCTTGGACAGGGCGTCCGAGGCGACCCAGTACTTC; cdr3_aa: CASSLDRASEATQYF
v_call: TRBV20-1; d_call: .; clone_size: many; j_call: TRBJ1-4; cdr3_nt: TGCAGTGCTGCGGAGATTTGGCCCCCCGGAAAACTGTTTTTT; cdr3_aa: CSAAEIWPPGKLFF
v_call: TRBV20-1; d_call: .; clone_size: many; j_call: TRBJ1-5; cdr3_nt: TGCAGTGCTGCCCCACTAGGGTCGGATCAGCCCCAGCATTTT; cdr3_aa: CSAAPLGSDQPQHF
v_call: TRBV7-8; d_call: TRBD1; clone_size: many; j_call: TRBJ1-2; cdr3_nt: TGTGCCAGCAGCTTACGGCGGGACAGCCTCCTTGGCTACACCTTC; cdr3_aa: CASSLRRDSLLGYTF